These 16 T cell receptor beta chains share one sample of origin, sequenced in a study of blood T cell repertoires in COVID-19. Repertoires were generated with immunoSEQ multiplex PCR, while TCRdb's copy carries only in-frame clones and drops some. Here the sample spans about 320,000 clones, 70% to 90% being singletons. The sample taken for sequencing was peripheral blood. The origin of the receptors is a human donor in a cohort sampled during active COVID-19.

The rearrangement links TRBV7-9 to TRBJ2-7, with D uncertain. Deletions cut 5 bases from V and 2 bases from J, with 13 bases between. The CDR3 is made up of 14 amino acids. Germline values: CDR1 SEHNR, CDR2 FQNEAQ (reference sequence). The CDR3 coding sequence is TGTGCCAGCAGCCACCTGGAGAGACCCTACGAGCAGTACTTC. Translating it yields CASSHLERPYEQYF.

Remarks on this clone: A much larger clone lies one base from this, so it may be a read error. Other DNA sequences within the sample encode an identical CDR3. The chain is built from TRBV7-2 and TRBJ2-1; perhaps TRBD2 as D (6 bases). The germline V gene has CDR1 SGHTA and CDR2 FQGNSA. This CDR3 comprises 16 residues. Trimming left V 1 base short and J 2 bases short, with 12 bases between. Here the CDR3 DNA reads TGTGCCAGCAGCTTAGACTGGAGGGCCCCCTACAATGAGCAGTTCTTC. It is translated as CASSLDWRAPYNEQFF.

The chain recombines TRBV9 with TRBJ2-3, with 11 bases fitting TRBD2. CDR3 size: 17 residues. Germline V CDR1 and CDR2: SGDLS, YYNGEE. The V gene end was trimmed by 3 bases and the J gene end by 4 bases; junction bases not matched to a gene: 10. In DNA, the CDR3 is TGTGCCAGCAGCGCTTACCTTAGCGGGGGGGCCGCAGATACGCAGTATTTT. This encodes CASSAYLSGGAADTQYF.

The V and J genes are TRBV24-1 and TRBJ1-5; no reliable D call. V was shortened by 7 bases and J by 9 bases, with 12 bases between the two germline ends. The germline gives CDR1 KGHDR, CDR2 SFDVKD. CDR3 length equals 12 residues. CDR3 sequence reads: CATRPSLSPQHF. DNA for the CDR3: TGTGCCACCAGGCCTTCACTATCGCCCCAGCATTTT.

This clone was found a few times. The chain couples TRBV5-5 to TRBJ1-2; D unclear. Trimming removed 0 bases at V and 3 bases at J, with 9 bases between. Germline CDR1 is SGHKS and CDR2 is YYEKEE (reference sequence). The CDR3 totals 14 residues. This CDR3 reads CASSLDSRDYGYTF. DNA of the CDR3: TGTGCCAGCAGCTTGGACAGCAGAGACTATGGCTACACCTTC.

The chain links TRBV5-6 to TRBJ1-1, with a possible D match to TRBD1 (5 bases). The CDR3 sequence is 14 residues long. Trimming cost V 4 bases and J 7 bases, with 17 bases left between them. In germline, CDR1 is SGHDT, CDR2 YYEEEE. The CDR3 region is CASSVGRGTGEAFF. The DNA for the CDR3 is TGTGCCAGCAGCGTGGGACGAGGAACAGGTGAAGCTTTCTTT.

The count of this clone is one. Other DNA sequences in this specimen translate into the identical CDR3. CDR3 coding DNA: TGTGCCAGCAGTGAATCCCGAGTAATGAACACTGAAGCTTTCTTT. Translated, it gives CASSESRVMNTEAFF. The V and J genes are TRBV25-1 and TRBJ1-1; D not certain. V was clipped by 1 base and J by 0 bases, with 9 bases between them. The CDR3 is 15 amino acids. Germline CDR1 and CDR2: MGHDK and SYGVNS. Combining the CDR3 with reference TRBV25-1 and TRBJ1-1 gives the whole variable domain EADIYQTPRYLVIGTGKKITLECSQTMGHDKMYWYQQDPGMELHLIHYSYGVNSTEKGDLSSESTVSRIRTEHFPLTLESARPSHTSQYLCASSESRVMNTEAFFGQGTRLTVV.

The J gene is TRBJ2-1, the V gene TRBV19; D not certain. Per the germline V gene, CDR1 is LNHDA and CDR2 is SQIVND (reference sequence). The ends were cut back, 4 bases at V and 4 bases at J, with 20 bases in the middle. There are 17 residues in the CDR3. The CDR3 protein is CASSTPWAGSPYNEQFF. The CDR3 DNA is TGTGCCAGTAGTACTCCATGGGCAGGCTCGCCGTACAATGAGCAGTTCTTC.

The chain couples TRBV10-3 to TRBJ2-3; D is unclear. The V gene's germline CDR1 is ENHRY and CDR2 SYGVKD. Trimming took off 0 bases at V and 3 bases at J, with 10 bases between the two ends. This CDR3 comprises 15 residues. The CDR3 sequence: CAISESGSRTDTQYF. The CDR3 DNA is TGTGCCATCAGTGAGTCCGGGTCCCGAACAGATACGCAGTATTTT.

The chain links TRBV24-1 to TRBJ1-5; D gene ambiguous. The CDR3 length is 12 residues. Trimming took 9 bases from V and 6 from J, leaving 11 bases between them. Germline lookup yields CDR1 KGHDR and CDR2 SFDVKD. The CDR3 region is CATATSGQPQHF. For the CDR3, the DNA is TGTGCCACCGCCACATCAGGTCAGCCCCAGCATTTT.

V and J are TRBV20-1 and TRBJ1-1; 9 positions agree with TRBD1. Germline-derived CDR1 and CDR2 are DFQATT and SNEGSKA (reference sequence). V lost 3 bases and J lost 4; bases outside the gene matches: 12. CDR3 length: 16 residues. CDR3 DNA: TGCAGTGCTAGTGCGGGACAGGGAAGGTTAGGCACTGAAGCTTTCTTT. It yields the protein CSASAGQGRLGTEAFF.

In this sample, this clone turned up once. This chain uses TRBV7-9 with TRBJ2-7; no firm D call. The CDR3 sequence is 14 residues long. The V gene's germline CDR1 is SEHNR and CDR2 FQNEAQ (reference sequence). The V end was cut by 5 bases, the J end by 0 bases, with 11 bases between. CDR3 DNA: TGTGCCAGCAGCCCCAGAGGCTACTCCTACGAGCAGTACTTC. Amino acid sequence: CASSPRGYSYEQYF.

A single count supports this clone. The chain carries TRBV21-1 and TRBJ2-7; TRBD2 is the table's D call, not checked against the DNA. TRBV21-1 is labeled a pseudogene. The CDR3 runs 15 residues. CDR3 amino acids: CASSKADSPIYEQYF. The CDR3 DNA follows: TGTGCCAGCAGCAAAGCCGATAGCCCTATCTACGAGCAGTACTTC.

This clone was recorded once. CDR3 nucleotides: TGTGCCAGCAGCCAAGGGGAGTCGAGGGCCAACGTCCTGACTTTC. Translation gives CASSQGESRANVLTF. The chain combines TRBV14 with TRBJ2-6; TRBD2 might be the D (5 bases). The CDR3 runs to 15 residues. Between the trimmed V and J ends, which lost 1 base and 5 bases, there was a span of 9 bases. Germline V lookup: CDR1 SGHDN, CDR2 FVKESK.

The rearrangement joins TRBV5-6 to TRBJ1-4, with 7 bases fitting TRBD1. The V gene's germline CDR1 is SGHDT and CDR2 YYEEEE. The V gene end was trimmed by 4 bases and the J gene end by 6 bases; junction bases not matched to a gene: 12. CDR3 length: 16 residues. CDR3 residues: CASSGGAAGGYEKLFF. In DNA form, the CDR3 reads TGTGCCAGCAGCGGCGGGGCCGCAGGGGGATATGAAAAACTGTTTTTT.

This clone appeared a few times. This chain joins TRBV11-2 and TRBJ2-3, with 12 bases matching TRBD2. The V and J ends lost 1 base and 3 bases, in that order; junction bases with no gene match: 5. The CDR3 has 17 amino acids. Germline CDR1 is SGHAT and CDR2 is FQNNGV. The CDR3: CASSLVQLAGGTDTQYF. In DNA form, the CDR3 reads TGTGCCAGCAGCTTAGTCCAACTAGCGGGGGGTACAGATACGCAGTATTTT. The whole variable domain, remainder taken from reference TRBV11-2 and TRBJ2-3, is EAGVAQSPRYKIIEKRQSVAFWCNPISGHATLYWYQQILGQGPKLLIQFQNNGVVDDSQLPKDRFSAERLKGVDSTLKIQPAKLEDSAVYLCASSLVQLAGGTDTQYFGPGTRLTVL.